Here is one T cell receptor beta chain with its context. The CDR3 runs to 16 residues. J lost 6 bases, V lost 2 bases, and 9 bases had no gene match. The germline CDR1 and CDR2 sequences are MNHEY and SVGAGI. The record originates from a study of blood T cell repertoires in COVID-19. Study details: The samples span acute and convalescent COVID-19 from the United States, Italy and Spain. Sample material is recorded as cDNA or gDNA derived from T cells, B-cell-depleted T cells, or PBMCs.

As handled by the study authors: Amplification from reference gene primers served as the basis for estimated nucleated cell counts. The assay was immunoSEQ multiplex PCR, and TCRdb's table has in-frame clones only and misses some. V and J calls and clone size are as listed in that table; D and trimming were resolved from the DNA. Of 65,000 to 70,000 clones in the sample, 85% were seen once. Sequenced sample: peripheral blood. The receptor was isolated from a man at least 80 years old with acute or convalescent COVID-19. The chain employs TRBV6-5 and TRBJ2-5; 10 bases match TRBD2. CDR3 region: CASSYGASGRPKTQYF. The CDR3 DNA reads TGTGCCAGCAGTTACGGGGCTAGCGGGAGACCAAAGACCCAGTACTTC.